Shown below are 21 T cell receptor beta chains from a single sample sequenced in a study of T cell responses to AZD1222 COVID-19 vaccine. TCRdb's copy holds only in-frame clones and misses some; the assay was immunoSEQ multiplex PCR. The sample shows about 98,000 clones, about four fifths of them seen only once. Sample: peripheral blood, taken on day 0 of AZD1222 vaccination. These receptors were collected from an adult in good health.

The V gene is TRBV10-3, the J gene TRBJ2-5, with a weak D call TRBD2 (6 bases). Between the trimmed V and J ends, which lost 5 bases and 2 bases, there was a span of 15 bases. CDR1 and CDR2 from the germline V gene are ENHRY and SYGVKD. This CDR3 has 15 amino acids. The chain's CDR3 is CAISSRIGRQETQYF. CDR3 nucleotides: TGTGCCATCAGTAGTCGGATAGGGAGGCAAGAGACCCAGTACTTC.

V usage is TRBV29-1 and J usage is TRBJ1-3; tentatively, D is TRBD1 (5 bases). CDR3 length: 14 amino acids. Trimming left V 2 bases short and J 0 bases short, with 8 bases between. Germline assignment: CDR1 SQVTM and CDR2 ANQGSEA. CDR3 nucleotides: TGCAGCGTTGAAACAGGATACTCTGGAAACACCATATATTTT. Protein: CSVETGYSGNTIYF.

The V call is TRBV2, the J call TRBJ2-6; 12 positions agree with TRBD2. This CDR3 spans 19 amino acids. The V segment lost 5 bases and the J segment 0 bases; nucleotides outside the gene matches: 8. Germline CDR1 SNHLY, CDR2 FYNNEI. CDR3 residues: CASSTRLAGARSGANVLTF. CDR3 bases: TGTGCCAGCAGTACCCGACTAGCGGGGGCCCGCTCTGGGGCCAACGTCCTGACTTTC.

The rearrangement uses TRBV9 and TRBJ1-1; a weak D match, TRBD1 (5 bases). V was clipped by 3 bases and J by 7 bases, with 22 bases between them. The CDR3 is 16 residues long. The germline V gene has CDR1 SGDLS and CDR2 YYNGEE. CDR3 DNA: TGTGCCAGCAGCGGTGGAGGTTTCGCCGGGGCGGGTGAAGCTTTCTTT. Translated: CASSGGGFAGAGEAFF.

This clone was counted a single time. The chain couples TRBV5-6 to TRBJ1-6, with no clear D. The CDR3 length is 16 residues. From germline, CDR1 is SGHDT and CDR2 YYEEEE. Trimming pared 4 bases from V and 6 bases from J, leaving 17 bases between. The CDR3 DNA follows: TGTGCCAGCAGCATCCGACCACAGCGAGTTAATTCACCCCTCCACTTT. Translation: CASSIRPQRVNSPLHF.

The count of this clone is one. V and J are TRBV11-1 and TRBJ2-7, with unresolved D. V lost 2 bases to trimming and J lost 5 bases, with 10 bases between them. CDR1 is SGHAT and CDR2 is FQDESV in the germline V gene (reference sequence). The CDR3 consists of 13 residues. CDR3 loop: CASSLLVRHEQYF. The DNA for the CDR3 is TGTGCCAGCAGCTTATTAGTTCGGCACGAGCAGTACTTC. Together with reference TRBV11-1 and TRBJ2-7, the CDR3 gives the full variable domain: EAEVAQSPRYKITEKSQAVAFWCDPISGHATLYWYRQILGQGPELLVQFQDESVVDDSQLPKDRFSAERLKGVDSTLKIQPAELGDSAMYLCASSLLVRHEQYFGPGTRLTVT.

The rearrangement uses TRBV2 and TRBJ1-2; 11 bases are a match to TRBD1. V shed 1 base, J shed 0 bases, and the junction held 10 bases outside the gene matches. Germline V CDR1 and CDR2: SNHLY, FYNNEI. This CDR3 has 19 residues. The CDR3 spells CASSEVPRDRGKSNYGYTF. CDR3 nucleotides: TGTGCCAGCAGTGAAGTGCCGCGGGACAGGGGGAAGTCTAACTATGGCTACACCTTC.

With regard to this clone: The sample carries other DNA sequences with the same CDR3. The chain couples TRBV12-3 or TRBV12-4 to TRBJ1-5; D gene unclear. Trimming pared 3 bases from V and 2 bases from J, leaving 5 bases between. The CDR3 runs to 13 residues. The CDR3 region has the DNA TGTGCCAGCAGTTTTACAGGCAATCAGCCCCAGCATTTT. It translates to CASSFTGNQPQHF.

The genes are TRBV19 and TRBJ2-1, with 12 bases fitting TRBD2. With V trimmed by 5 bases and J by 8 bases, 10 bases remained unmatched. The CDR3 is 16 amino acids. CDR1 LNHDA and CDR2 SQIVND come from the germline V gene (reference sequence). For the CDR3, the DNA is TGTGCCAGTAGTCCGATATCTAGCGGGGGGGCCCATGAGCAGTTCTTC. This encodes CASSPISSGGAHEQFF.

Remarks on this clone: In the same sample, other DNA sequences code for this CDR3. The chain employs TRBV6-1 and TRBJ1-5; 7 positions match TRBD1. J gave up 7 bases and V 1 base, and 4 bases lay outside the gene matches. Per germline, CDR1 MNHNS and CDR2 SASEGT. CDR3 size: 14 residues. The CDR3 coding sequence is TGTGCCAGCAGTGAAGGACAGGGCTACCAGCCCCAGCATTTT. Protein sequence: CASSEGQGYQPQHF.

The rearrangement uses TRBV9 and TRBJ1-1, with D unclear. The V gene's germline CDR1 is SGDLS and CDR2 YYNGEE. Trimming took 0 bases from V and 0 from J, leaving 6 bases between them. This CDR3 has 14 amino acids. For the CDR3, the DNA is TGTGCCAGCAGCGTAGGGGGTATGAACACTGAAGCTTTCTTT. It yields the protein CASSVGGMNTEAFF.

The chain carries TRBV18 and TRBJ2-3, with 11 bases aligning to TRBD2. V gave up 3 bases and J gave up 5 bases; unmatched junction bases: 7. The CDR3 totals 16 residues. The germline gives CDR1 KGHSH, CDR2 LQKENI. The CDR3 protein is CASSPLTSGSGDTQYF. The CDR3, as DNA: TGTGCCAGCTCACCGCTTACTAGCGGGAGTGGAGATACGCAGTATTTT.

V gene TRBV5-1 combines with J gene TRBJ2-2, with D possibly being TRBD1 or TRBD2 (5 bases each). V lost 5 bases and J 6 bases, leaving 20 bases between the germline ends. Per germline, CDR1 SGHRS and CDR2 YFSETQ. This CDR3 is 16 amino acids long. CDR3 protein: CASRVAGTLGAGELFF. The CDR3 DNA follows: TGCGCCAGCAGAGTTGCCGGGACCCTGGGCGCCGGGGAGCTGTTTTTT.

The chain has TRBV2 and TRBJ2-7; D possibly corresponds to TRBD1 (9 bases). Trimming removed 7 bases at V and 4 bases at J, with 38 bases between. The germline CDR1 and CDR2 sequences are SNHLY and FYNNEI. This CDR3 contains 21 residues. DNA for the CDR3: TGTGCCAGCACCTACCAAACAAAGACAGGGGGAAGAAGCGGGAGAGGGTACGAGCAGTACTTC. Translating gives CASTYQTKTGGRSGRGYEQYF.

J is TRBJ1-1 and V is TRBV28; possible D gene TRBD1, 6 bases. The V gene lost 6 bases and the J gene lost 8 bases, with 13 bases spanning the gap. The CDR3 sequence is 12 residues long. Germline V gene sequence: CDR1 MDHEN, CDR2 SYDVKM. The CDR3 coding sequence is TGTGCCAGCAGGAAGGGCGACAGGGAAGCTTTCTTT. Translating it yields CASRKGDREAFF.

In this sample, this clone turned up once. CDR3 DNA: TGTGCCAGCAGCCTCGACAGGGGGCGAGGCGAAGCTTTCTTT. Protein product: CASSLDRGRGEAFF. V is TRBV9 and J is TRBJ1-1; TRBD1 matches at 10 bases. J was trimmed by 8 bases and V by 4 bases; bases with no gene match: 8. CDR1 and CDR2 from the germline V gene are SGDLS and YYNGEE. The CDR3 extends over 14 amino acids.

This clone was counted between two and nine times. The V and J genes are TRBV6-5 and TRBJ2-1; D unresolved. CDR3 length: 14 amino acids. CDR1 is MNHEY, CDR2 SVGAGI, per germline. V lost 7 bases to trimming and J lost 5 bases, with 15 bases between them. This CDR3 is CASTHKSPNNEQFF. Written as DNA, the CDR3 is TGTGCCAGCACCCACAAATCGCCGAACAATGAGCAGTTCTTC.

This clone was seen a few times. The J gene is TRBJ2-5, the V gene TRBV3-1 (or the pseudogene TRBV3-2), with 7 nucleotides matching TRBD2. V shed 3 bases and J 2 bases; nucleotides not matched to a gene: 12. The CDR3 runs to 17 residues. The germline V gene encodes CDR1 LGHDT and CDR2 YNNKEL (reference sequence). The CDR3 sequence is CASSHSSLAGVQETQYF. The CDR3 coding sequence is TGTGCCAGCAGCCACTCGTCCCTTGCGGGGGTACAAGAGACCCAGTACTTC.

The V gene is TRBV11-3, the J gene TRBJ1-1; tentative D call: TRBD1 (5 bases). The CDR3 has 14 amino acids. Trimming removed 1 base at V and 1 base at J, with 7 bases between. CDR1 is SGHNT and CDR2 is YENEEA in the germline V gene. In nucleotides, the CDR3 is TGTGCCAGCAGCTTAGTTACAGGGAACACTGAAGCTTTCTTT. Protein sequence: CASSLVTGNTEAFF.

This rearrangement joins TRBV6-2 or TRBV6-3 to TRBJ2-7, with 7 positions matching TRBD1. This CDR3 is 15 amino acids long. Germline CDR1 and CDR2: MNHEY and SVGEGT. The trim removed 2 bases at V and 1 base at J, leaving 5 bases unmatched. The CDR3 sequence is CASSYRPTGSYEQYV. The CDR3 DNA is TGTGCCAGCAGTTACCGACCGACAGGGTCCTACGAGCAGTACGTC.

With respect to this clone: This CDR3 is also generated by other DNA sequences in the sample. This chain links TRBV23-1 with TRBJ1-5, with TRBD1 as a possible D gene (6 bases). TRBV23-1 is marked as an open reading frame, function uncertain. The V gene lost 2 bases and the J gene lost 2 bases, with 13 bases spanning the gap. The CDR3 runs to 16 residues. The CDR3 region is CASSQRRRGGNQPQHF. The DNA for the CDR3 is TGCGCCAGCAGTCAAAGGCGAAGGGGGGGCAATCAGCCCCAGCATTTT.